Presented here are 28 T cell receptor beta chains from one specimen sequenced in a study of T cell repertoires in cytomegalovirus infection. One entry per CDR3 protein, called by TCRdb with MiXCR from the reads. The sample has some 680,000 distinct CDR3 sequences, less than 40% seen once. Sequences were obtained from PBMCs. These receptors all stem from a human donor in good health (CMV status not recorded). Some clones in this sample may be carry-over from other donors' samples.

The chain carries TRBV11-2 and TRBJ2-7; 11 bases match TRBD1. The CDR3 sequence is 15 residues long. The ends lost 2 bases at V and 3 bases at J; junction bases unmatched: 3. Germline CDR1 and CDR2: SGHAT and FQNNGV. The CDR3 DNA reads TGTGCCAGCAGCTTAAGGGACAGGGGGGGCTACGAGCAGTACTTC. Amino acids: CASSLRDRGGYEQYF.

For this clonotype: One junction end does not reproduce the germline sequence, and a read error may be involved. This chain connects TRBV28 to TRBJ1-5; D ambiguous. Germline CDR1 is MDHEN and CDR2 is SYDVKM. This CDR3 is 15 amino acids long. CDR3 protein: CASSLWGEGAQPQHF. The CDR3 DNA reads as TGTGCCAGCAGCTTATGGGGTGAGGGTGCTCAGCCCCAGCATTTT.

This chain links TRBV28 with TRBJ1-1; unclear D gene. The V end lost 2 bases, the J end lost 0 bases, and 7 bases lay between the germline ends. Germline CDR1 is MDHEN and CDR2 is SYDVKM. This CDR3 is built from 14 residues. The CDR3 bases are TGTGCCAGCAGTTTAGGGATGGTGAACACTGAAGCTTTCTTT. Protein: CASSLGMVNTEAFF.

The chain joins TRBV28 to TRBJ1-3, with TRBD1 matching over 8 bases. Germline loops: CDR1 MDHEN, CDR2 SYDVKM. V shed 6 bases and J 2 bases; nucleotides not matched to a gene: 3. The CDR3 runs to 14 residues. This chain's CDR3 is CASSWTGTGNTIYF. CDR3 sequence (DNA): TGTGCCAGCAGCTGGACAGGGACTGGAAACACCATATATTTT.

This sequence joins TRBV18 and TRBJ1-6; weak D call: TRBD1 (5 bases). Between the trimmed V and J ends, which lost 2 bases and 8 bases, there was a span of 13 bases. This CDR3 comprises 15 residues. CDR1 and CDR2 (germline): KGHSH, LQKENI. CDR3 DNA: TGTGCCAGCTCACCAGAATGGGGGGGTGATTCACCCCTCCACTTT. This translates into CASSPEWGGDSPLHF.

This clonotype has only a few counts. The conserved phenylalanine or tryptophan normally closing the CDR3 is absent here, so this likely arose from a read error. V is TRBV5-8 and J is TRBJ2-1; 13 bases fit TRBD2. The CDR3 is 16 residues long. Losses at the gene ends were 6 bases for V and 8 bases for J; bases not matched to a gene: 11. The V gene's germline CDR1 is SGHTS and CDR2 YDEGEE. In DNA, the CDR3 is TGTGCCAGCACCATTGGACTAGCGGGAGTCGGCGATGAGCAGTTCTTA. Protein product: CASTIGLAGVGDEQFL.

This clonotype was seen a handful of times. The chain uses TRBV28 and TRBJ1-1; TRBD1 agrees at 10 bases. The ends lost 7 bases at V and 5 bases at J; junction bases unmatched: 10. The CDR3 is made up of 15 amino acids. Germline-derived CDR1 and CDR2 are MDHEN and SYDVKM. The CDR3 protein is CASTDRGAGQTEAFF. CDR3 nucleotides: TGTGCCAGCACGGACAGGGGGGCCGGGCAAACTGAAGCTTTCTTT. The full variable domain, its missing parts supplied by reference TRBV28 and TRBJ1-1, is DVKVTQSSRYLVKRTGEKVFLECVQDMDHENMFWYRQDPGLGLRLIYFSYDVKMKEKGDIPEGYSVSREKKERFSLILESASTNQTSMYLCASTDRGAGQTEAFFGQGTRLTVV.

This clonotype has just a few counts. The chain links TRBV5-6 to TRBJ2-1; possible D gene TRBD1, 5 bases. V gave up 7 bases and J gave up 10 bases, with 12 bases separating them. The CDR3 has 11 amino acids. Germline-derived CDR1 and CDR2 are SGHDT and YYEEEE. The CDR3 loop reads CASGASGEQFF. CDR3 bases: TGTGCCAGCGGGGCCTCAGGGGAGCAGTTCTTC.

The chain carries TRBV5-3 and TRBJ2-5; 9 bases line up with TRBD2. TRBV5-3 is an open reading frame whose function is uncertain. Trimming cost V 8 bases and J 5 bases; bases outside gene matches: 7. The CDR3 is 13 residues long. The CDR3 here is CASSPLAGETQYF. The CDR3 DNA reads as TGTGCCAGCAGCCCCCTAGCGGGGGAGACCCAGTACTTC.

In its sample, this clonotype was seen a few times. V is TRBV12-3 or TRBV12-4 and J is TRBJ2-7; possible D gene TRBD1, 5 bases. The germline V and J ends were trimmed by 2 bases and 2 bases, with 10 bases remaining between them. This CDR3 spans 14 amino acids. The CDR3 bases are TGTGCCAGCAGTTTAAACAGGCTCACCTACGAGCAGTACTTC. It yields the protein CASSLNRLTYEQYF.

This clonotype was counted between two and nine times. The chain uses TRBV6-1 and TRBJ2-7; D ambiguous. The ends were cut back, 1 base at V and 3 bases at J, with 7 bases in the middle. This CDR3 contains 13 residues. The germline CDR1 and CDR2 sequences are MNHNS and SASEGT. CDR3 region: CASSEVHVYEQYF. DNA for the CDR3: TGTGCCAGCAGTGAAGTTCACGTCTACGAGCAGTACTTC.

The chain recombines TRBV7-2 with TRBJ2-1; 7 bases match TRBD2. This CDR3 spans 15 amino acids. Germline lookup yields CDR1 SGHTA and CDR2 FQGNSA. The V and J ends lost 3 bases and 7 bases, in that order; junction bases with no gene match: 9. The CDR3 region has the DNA TGTGCCAGCAGCTTGAGGCGGGAGTTCCAAAATGAGCAGTTCTTC. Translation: CASSLRREFQNEQFF.

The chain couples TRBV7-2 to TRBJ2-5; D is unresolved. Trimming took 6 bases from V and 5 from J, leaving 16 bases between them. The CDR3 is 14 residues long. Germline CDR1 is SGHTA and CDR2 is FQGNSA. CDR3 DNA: TGTGCCAGCAGTCAACCCTCCTCGTGGGAGACCCAGTACTTC. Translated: CASSQPSSWETQYF.

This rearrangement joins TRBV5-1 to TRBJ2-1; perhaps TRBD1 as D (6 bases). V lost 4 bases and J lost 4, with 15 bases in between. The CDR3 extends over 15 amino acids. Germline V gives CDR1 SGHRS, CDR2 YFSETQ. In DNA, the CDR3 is TGCGCCAGCAGCCTAGAACAGGGTATTTACAATGAGCAGTTCTTC. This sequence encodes CASSLEQGIYNEQFF.

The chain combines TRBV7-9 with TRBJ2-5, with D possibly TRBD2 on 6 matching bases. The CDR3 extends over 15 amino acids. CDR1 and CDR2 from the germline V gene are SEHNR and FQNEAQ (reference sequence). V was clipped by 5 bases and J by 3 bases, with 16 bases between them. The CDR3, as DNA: TGTGCCAGCAGCCGTCGCGGGACGCAGGAAGAGACCCAGTACTTC. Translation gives CASSRRGTQEETQYF. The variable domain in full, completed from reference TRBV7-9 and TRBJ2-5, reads DTGVSQNPRHKITKRGQNVTFRCDPISEHNRLYWYRQTLGQGPEFLTYFQNEAQLEKSRLLSDRFSAERPKGSFSTLEIQRTEQGDSAMYLCASSRRGTQEETQYFGPGTRLLVL.

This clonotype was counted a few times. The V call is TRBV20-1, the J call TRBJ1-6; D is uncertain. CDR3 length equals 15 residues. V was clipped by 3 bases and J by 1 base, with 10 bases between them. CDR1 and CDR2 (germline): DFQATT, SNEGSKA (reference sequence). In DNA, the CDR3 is TGCAGTGCTAGGTCTGGGATGTCCTATAATTCACCCCTCCACTTT. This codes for CSARSGMSYNSPLHF.

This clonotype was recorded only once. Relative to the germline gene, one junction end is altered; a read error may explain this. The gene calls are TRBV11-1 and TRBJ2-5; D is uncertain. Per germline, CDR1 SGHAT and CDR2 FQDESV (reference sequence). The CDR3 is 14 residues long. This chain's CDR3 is CASILARFQETQYF. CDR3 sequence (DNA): TGTGCCAGCATCTTAGCACGGTTCCAAGAGACCCAGTACTTC.

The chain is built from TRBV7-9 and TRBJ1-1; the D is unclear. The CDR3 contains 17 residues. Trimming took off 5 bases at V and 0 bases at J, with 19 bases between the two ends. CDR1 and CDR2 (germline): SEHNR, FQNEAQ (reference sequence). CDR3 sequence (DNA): TGTGCCAGCAGCCAGCACCGGAGTAGTGGGGTGAACACTGAAGCTTTCTTT. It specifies CASSQHRSSGVNTEAFF.

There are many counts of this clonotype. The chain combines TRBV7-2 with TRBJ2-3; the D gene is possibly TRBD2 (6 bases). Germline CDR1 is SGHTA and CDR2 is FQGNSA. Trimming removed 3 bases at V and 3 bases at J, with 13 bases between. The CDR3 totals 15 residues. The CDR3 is CASSLRRLVTDTQYF. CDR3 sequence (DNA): TGTGCCAGCAGCTTGCGGCGACTAGTAACAGATACGCAGTATTTT.

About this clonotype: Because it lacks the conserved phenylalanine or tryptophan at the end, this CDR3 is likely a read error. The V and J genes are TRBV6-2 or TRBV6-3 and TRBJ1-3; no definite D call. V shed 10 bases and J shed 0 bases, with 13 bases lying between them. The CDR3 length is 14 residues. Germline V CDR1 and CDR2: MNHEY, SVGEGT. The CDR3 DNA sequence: TGTGCCACTAGGTACCCAAGCTCTGGAAACACCATATATCTT. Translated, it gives CATRYPSSGNTIYL.

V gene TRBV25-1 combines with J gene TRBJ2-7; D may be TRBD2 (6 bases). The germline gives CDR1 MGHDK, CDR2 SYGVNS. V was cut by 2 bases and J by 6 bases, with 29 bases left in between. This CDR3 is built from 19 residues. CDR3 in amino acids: CASSEMRRDLGRGFVEQYF. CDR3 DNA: TGTGCCAGCAGTGAAATGCGGCGGGACTTAGGACGGGGATTTGTCGAGCAGTACTTC.

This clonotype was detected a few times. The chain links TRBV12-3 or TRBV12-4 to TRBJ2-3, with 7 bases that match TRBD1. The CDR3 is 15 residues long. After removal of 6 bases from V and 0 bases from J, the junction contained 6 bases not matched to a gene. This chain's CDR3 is CASSRGQQSTDTQYF. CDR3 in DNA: TGTGCCAGCAGCCGGGGACAGCAAAGCACAGATACGCAGTATTTT.

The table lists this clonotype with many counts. DNA of the CDR3: TGTGCCAGCAGCCTCGACGGCTACACTGAAGCTTTCTTT. Its translation: CASSLDGYTEAFF. This sequence joins TRBV7-8 and TRBJ1-1; D uncertain. Germline V gene lookup returns CDR1 SGHVS and CDR2 FQNEAQ. V was trimmed by 5 bases and J by 3 bases, leaving 10 bases between them. The CDR3 has 13 amino acids.

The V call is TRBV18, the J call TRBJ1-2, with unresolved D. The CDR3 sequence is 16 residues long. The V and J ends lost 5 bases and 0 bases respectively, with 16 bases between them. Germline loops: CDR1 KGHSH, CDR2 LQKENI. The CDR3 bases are TGTGCCAGCTCAATAAAGGAGTTTCAAGCTAACTATGGCTACACCTTC. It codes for CASSIKEFQANYGYTF.

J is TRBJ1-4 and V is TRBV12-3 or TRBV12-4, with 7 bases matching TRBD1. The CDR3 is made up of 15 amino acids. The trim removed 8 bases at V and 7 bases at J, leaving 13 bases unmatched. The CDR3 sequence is CASARGDRAFEKLFF. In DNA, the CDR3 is TGTGCCAGCGCGCGAGGGGACAGAGCGTTTGAAAAACTGTTTTTT.

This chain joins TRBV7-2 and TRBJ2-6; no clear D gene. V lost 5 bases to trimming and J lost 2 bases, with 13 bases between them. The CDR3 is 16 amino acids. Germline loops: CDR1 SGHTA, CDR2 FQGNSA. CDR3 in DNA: TGTGCCAGCAGCCAGCAGATCATGCCTGGGGCCAACGTCCTGACTTTC. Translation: CASSQQIMPGANVLTF.

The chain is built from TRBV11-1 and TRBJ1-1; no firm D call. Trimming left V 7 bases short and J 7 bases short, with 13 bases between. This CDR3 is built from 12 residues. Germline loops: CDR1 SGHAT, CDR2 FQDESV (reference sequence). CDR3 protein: CASTRGDDEAFF. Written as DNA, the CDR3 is TGTGCCAGCACCCGGGGTGACGATGAAGCTTTCTTT.

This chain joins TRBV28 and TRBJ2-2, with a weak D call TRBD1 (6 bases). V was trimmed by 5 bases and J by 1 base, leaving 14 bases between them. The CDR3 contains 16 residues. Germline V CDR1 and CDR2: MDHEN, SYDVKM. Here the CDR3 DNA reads TGTGCCAGCAGTCTAGAGGACAGTTGGAACACCGGGGAGCTGTTTTTT. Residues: CASSLEDSWNTGELFF.